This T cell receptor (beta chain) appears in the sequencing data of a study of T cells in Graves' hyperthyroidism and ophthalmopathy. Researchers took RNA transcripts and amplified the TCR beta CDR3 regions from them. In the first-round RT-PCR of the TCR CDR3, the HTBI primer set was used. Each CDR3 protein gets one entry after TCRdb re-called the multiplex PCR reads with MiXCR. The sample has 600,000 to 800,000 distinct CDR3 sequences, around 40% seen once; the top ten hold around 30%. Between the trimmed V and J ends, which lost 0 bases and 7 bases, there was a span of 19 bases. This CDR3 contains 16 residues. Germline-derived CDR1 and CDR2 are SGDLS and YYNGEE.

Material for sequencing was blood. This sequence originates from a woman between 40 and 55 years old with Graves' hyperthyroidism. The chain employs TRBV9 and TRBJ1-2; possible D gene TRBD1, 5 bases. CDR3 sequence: CASSVEGTGGFTGYTF. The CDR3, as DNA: TGTGCCAGCAGCGTAGAGGGGACGGGGGGTTTTACTGGCTACACCTTC.